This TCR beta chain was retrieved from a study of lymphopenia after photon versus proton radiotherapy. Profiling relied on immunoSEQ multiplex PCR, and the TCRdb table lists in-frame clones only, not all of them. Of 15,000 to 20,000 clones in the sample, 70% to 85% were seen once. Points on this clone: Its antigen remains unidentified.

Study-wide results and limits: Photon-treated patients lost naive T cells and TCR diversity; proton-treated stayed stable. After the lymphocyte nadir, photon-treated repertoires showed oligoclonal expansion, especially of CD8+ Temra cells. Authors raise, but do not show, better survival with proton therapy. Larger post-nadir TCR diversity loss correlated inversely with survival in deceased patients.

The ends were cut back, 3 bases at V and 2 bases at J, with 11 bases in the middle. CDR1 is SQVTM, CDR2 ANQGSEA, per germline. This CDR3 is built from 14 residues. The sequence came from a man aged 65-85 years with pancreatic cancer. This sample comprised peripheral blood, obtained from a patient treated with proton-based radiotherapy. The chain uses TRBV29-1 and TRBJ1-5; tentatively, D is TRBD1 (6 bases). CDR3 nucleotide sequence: TGCAGCGTTGAGGAGTCAGGGGGCAATCAGCCCCAGCATTTT. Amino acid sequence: CSVEESGGNQPQHF. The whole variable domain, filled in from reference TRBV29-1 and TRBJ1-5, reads SAVISQKPSRDICQRGTSLTIQCQVDSQVTMMFWYRQQPGQSLTLIATANQGSEATYESGFVIDKFPISRPNLTFSTLTVSNMSPEDSSIYLCSVEESGGNQPQHFGDGTRLSIL.